This TCR beta chain was captured in a study of T cell responses to AZD1222 COVID-19 vaccine (dated by TCRdb to 2020 to 2023). The study in broad terms: AZD1222 recipients given second doses at about 4 weeks or at about 12 weeks were pooled, since spike-specific TCR depth and breadth were not found to differ between the two schedules. TCR sequencing was performed for approximately 240 trial participants, of whom around 200 were given two doses of AZD1222 and around 25 were given two doses of MenACWY control vaccine. Trial participants were enrolled into age subgroups of 18-55, 56-69 and 70-plus years, which contained about 150, 28 and 57 TCR-sequenced participants, respectively.

The CDR3 regions of human TCRbeta chains were analyzed by immunosequencing. Regarding the original processing steps: TCRs in the repertoires were compared against a reference library of SARS-CoV-2-specific TCRs that had been generated with the MIRA antigen-specificity platform. Breadth meant the fraction of unique TCRs that were SARS-CoV-2-associated, whereas depth meant the fraction of total T cells that were SARS-CoV-2-associated. Using the MIRA data, each spike-specific TCR was assigned both to the spike region to which the TCR was reactive and to a CD4 or CD8 class. Log10-transformed breadth and depth values were compared by one-way ANOVA with Sidak's multiple comparisons tests. TCRdb re-hosts the immuneACCESS table, in-frame sequences only. Its copies lack some clones; in the studies checked, an unresolved V gene accounts for under half of them, and the cause for the rest is not known. The D gene and trimming were derived from the DNA, and the V and J assignments and clone size from that table. The sample contains 100,000 to 150,000 clones, 88% of them found a single time. The ten largest account for 4% to 4.5% of the sample.

Reading the label with the study, this specimen's time point is: baseline before first vaccination. The vaccinee samples were drawn from two UK trials, COV001 and COV002, one of which was a single-blind randomized controlled phase 2/3 trial testing AZD1222 (ChAdOx1 nCoV-19) in healthy adults. Trial participant PBMC samples were collected at day 0 and day 28 after the second dose for TCRbeta chain sequencing. From the germline V gene (reference sequence), CDR1 is WNHNN and CDR2 is SYGVQD. The CDR3, cysteine through phenylalanine, is 15 amino acids long. CDR3 DNA is the only sequence kept; it has 45 bases, read in frame from the first base. Relative to germline, V is missing 3 bases and J is missing 7 bases, with 7 bases of the junction outside any gene match. In the case of this clone: Its recognized antigen is unknown. It has no much larger one-base neighbor in the sample; base qualities were not kept.

Paper-wide results and their limitations: Because no samples from the day 14 peak response were available, repertoires could be characterized only after the peak T cell response. Participants were mostly white British and included more females than males, and it was suggested by the authors that clonal diversity may have been underestimated. Reportedly, almost half of the unique spike-specific TCRs recognized epitopes lying outside the regions that are mutated in the B.1.351 and B.1.1.7 variants. After two AZD1222 doses, spike-specific TCR breadth and depth were significantly higher than at day 0 and than in MenACWY recipients. The 56-69-year group was small, and its depth increase did not reach significance, likely because of low power. The vaccine-associated CD4 TCRs covered the entire spike protein, and the dominant responses fell in regions 160-218 and 743-854. Conclusions about previously exposed vaccinees were limited because only five to seven AZD1222 recipients were SARS-CoV-2 seropositive at baseline.

The chain is encoded by TRBV10-1 joined to TRBJ2-1; 9 bases in the middle match TRBD2. The TCR originated in an adult in good health. This specimen consisted of peripheral blood, obtained on day 0 of AZD1222 vaccination. The CDR3 reads CASSDTAGGKNEQFF. The nucleotides are TGCGCCAGCAGTGATACGGCGGGAGGGAAAAATGAGCAGTTCTTC.